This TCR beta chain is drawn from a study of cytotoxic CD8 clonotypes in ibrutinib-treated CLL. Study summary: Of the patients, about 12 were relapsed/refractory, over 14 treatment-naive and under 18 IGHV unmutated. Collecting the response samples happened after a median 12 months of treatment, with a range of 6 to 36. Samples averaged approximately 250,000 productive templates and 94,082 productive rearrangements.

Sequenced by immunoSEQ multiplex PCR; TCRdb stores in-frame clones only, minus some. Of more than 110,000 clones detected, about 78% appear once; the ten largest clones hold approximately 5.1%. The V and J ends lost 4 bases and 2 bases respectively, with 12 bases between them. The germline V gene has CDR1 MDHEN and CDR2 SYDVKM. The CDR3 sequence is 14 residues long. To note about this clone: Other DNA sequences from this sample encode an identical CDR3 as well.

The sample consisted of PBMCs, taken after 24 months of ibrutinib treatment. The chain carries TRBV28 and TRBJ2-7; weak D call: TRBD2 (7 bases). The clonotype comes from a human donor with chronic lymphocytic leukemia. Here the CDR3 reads CASSSGGGPYEQYF. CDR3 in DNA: TGTGCCAGCAGTTCTGGGGGGGGGCCCTACGAGCAGTACTTC.